Shown below are 20 T cell receptor beta chains from a single sample sequenced in a study of blood T cell repertoires in COVID-19. Profiling relied on immunoSEQ multiplex PCR, and the TCRdb table lists in-frame clones only, not all of them. The repertoire consists of fewer than 75,000 clones, with approximately 89% occurring once and the leading ten covering under 8%. Sample: peripheral blood. The origin of the receptors is a man aged 55 to 69 with active or convalescent COVID-19.

This clone was seen just once. This chain connects TRBV28 to TRBJ1-6, with a weak D call TRBD1 (6 bases). The V end was cut by 7 bases, the J end by 0 bases, with 22 bases between. The germline V gene encodes CDR1 MDHEN and CDR2 SYDVKM. This CDR3 has 19 amino acids. The CDR3 region is CASTRTTQGPRSYNSPLHF. As DNA, the CDR3 is TGTGCCAGCACGCGAACGACACAGGGCCCCCGCTCCTATAATTCACCCCTCCACTTT.

With respect to this clone: The sample has other DNA sequences that encode this CDR3 too. The chain recombines TRBV11-2 with TRBJ2-7, with 9 bases matching TRBD1. Germline V CDR1 and CDR2: SGHAT, FQNNGV. V shed 5 bases, J shed 3 bases, and the junction held 2 bases outside the gene matches. This CDR3 region has 13 residues. In DNA form, the CDR3 reads TGTGCCAGCAGCCCGGGACAGGGCTACGAGCAGTACTTC. Protein: CASSPGQGYEQYF.

The chain employs TRBV19 and TRBJ2-7, with 9 bases lining up with TRBD1. From germline, CDR1 is LNHDA and CDR2 SQIVND (reference sequence). The V segment lost 4 bases and the J segment 5 bases; nucleotides outside the gene matches: 9. The length of the CDR3 is 15 residues. CDR3 sequence (DNA): TGTGCCAGTAGTACCTTGAAGGACAGGGGTCACGAGCAGTACTTC. It encodes CASSTLKDRGHEQYF.

The rearrangement links TRBV19 to TRBJ1-4; 9 nucleotides agree with TRBD1. Germline CDR1 is LNHDA and CDR2 is SQIVND (reference sequence). The V segment lost 4 bases and the J segment 6 bases; nucleotides outside the gene matches: 12. The CDR3 loop spans 17 amino acids. The CDR3 DNA is TGTGCCAGTAGTAAAGGACAGGGGTGGAAGTCTTATGAAAAACTGTTTTTT. Its protein is CASSKGQGWKSYEKLFF.

The chain carries TRBV19 and TRBJ2-3, with 10 bases lining up with TRBD2. Germline V gene lookup returns CDR1 LNHDA and CDR2 SQIVND (reference sequence). Trimming took 6 bases from V and 1 from J; bases not matched to a gene: 7. This CDR3 spans 16 amino acids. The CDR3 loop reads CASRTSGTSGTDTQYF. The CDR3 DNA is TGTGCCAGTAGGACCTCCGGGACTAGCGGCACAGATACGCAGTATTTT. Filled out from reference TRBV19 and TRBJ2-3, the complete variable domain reads DGGITQSPKYLFRKEGQNVTLSCEQNLNHDAMYWYRQDPGQGLRLIYYSQIVNDFQKGDIAEGYSVSREKKESFPLTVTSAQKNPTAFYLCASRTSGTSGTDTQYFGPGTRLTVL.

The V and J genes are TRBV27 and TRBJ2-2; 7 bases are shared with TRBD2. The germline gives CDR1 MNHEY, CDR2 SMNVEV (reference sequence). This CDR3 contains 15 residues. V lost 3 bases, J lost 6 bases, and 7 bases stayed unmatched. The CDR3 region is CASSFGGREPGELFF. CDR3 coding DNA: TGTGCCAGCAGTTTTGGGGGGAGGGAGCCCGGGGAGCTGTTTTTT.

This rearrangement joins TRBV4-2 to TRBJ2-1; 11 bases agree with TRBD2. CDR1 is LGHNA and CDR2 is YNFKEQ in the germline V gene. The CDR3 is 18 amino acids. With V trimmed by 0 bases and J by 2 bases, 6 bases remained unmatched. CDR3 amino acids: CASSQDRTSGGPYNEQFF. For the CDR3, the DNA is TGTGCCAGCAGCCAAGATCGCACTAGCGGGGGTCCCTACAATGAGCAGTTCTTC.

The chain joins TRBV28 to TRBJ1-2, with D perhaps TRBD1 (6 bases). With 3 bases removed from V and 8 bases from J, the gap between germline ends came to 10 bases. This CDR3 comprises 12 residues. The germline gives CDR1 MDHEN, CDR2 SYDVKM. The CDR3 loop reads CASSFKGVGYTF. CDR3 in DNA: TGTGCCAGCAGTTTTAAGGGGGTCGGCTACACCTTC.

The V and J genes are TRBV4-3 and TRBJ2-7; TRBD1 might be the D (6 bases). Trimming took 1 base from V and 3 from J, leaving 13 bases between them. CDR3 length equals 15 residues. Looked up from germline, CDR1 is LGHNA and CDR2 is YSLEER. CDR3 sequence: CASSQAAGVSYEQYF. CDR3 sequence (DNA): TGCGCCAGCAGCCAAGCGGCAGGGGTAAGCTACGAGCAGTACTTC.

The rearrangement uses TRBV18 and TRBJ2-7; 11 nucleotides match TRBD2. Losses at the gene ends were 3 bases for V and 3 bases for J; bases not matched to a gene: 4. Germline assignment: CDR1 KGHSH and CDR2 LQKENI. CDR3 length: 15 amino acids. The CDR3 DNA reads as TGTGCCAGCTCACCGACTAGCGGGACGAACTACGAGCAGTACTTC. Encoded protein: CASSPTSGTNYEQYF.

This chain links TRBV18 with TRBJ1-5; D is unresolved. The V end lost 2 bases, the J end lost 2 bases, and 13 bases lay between the germline ends. Germline V gene lookup returns CDR1 KGHSH and CDR2 LQKENI. This CDR3 has 16 amino acids. CDR3 DNA: TGTGCCAGCTCACCATCGGCGGTCATTCGCAATCAGCCCCAGCATTTT. Residues: CASSPSAVIRNQPQHF.

The chain recombines TRBV6-5 with TRBJ1-4; 7 positions match TRBD1. V was pared by 5 bases and J by 9 bases, with 12 bases of the junction left unmatched. The CDR3 has 15 amino acids. Germline V gene lookup returns CDR1 MNHEY and CDR2 SVGAGI. The CDR3 DNA reads TGTGCCAGCAGTCCGAACCGGGACAGTGTTCAAAAACTGTTTTTT. Translating gives CASSPNRDSVQKLFF.

The CDR3: CASSIRGTHLYEQYF. The DNA for the CDR3 is TGTGCCAGTAGTATCAGGGGGACGCATCTCTACGAGCAGTACTTC. The chain carries TRBV19 and TRBJ2-7; 7 nucleotides align to TRBD1. V trimming: 3 bases; J trimming: 3 bases; junction bases outside the gene matches: 8. Per germline, CDR1 LNHDA and CDR2 SQIVND (reference sequence). The CDR3 extends over 15 amino acids.

This chain connects TRBV6-5 to TRBJ1-4; possible D gene TRBD1, 5 bases. The CDR3 is 15 amino acids. Trimming removed 0 bases at V and 11 bases at J, with 16 bases between. The V gene's germline CDR1 is MNHEY and CDR2 SVGAGI. The chain's CDR3 is CASSYSRQGNGKLFF. As DNA, the CDR3 is TGTGCCAGCAGTTACTCGCGTCAGGGCAACGGGAAACTGTTTTTT.

The J gene is TRBJ1-3, the V gene TRBV7-9; the D gene is possibly TRBD1 (6 bases). Trimming removed 4 bases at V and 0 bases at J, with 10 bases between. The CDR3 loop spans 15 amino acids. Per the germline V gene, CDR1 is SEHNR and CDR2 is FQNEAQ (reference sequence). The CDR3 here is CASSSGASSGNTIYF. Here the CDR3 DNA reads TGTGCCAGCAGCTCAGGGGCCAGCTCTGGAAACACCATATATTTT.

The J gene is TRBJ1-5, the V gene TRBV7-9; TRBD1 might be the D (6 bases). The ends were cut back, 3 bases at V and 3 bases at J, with 9 bases in the middle. This CDR3 is 14 amino acids long. The V gene's germline CDR1 is SEHNR and CDR2 FQNEAQ (reference sequence). The CDR3 DNA is TGTGCCAGCAGCTTCACAGGGCACAATCAGCCCCAGCATTTT. Protein sequence: CASSFTGHNQPQHF.

The rearrangement joins TRBV5-3 to TRBJ2-1; 11 nucleotides align to TRBD2. TRBV5-3 is designated an ORF whose function remains uncertain. After removal of 5 bases from V and 4 bases from J, the junction contained 8 bases not matched to a gene. CDR3 size: 16 residues. CDR3 protein: CARRRAGTSGYNEQFF. In DNA form, the CDR3 reads TGTGCCAGAAGAAGAGCCGGGACTAGCGGTTACAATGAGCAGTTCTTC.

This clone was detected once. The chain has TRBV19 and TRBJ1-2, with 8 bases that match TRBD1. The CDR3 covers 14 residues. Germline-derived CDR1 and CDR2 are LNHDA and SQIVND (reference sequence). Unmatched junction bases numbered 6, after V lost 5 bases and J lost 4 bases. CDR3 nucleotide sequence: TGTGCCAGTAGTTCGACAGGGGACTCCTATGGCTACACCTTC. Translated, it gives CASSSTGDSYGYTF.

The chain has TRBV5-1 and TRBJ2-6; TRBD1 matches at 8 bases. The CDR3 runs to 18 residues. V lost 4 bases and J lost 5; bases outside the gene matches: 14. Germline V gene lookup returns CDR1 SGHRS and CDR2 YFSETQ. The CDR3 sequence is CASSIDRGMTRRANVLTF. CDR3 nucleotides: TGCGCCAGCAGCATCGACAGGGGTATGACACGTAGGGCCAACGTCCTGACTTTC.

The chain combines TRBV7-8 with TRBJ1-5; perhaps TRBD1 as D (5 bases). Germline V gives CDR1 SGHVS, CDR2 FQNEAQ. The V end lost 5 bases, the J end lost 2 bases, and 13 bases lay between the germline ends. The CDR3 consists of 15 residues. CDR3: CASSRSGGGNQPQHF. The DNA for the CDR3 is TGTGCCAGCAGCCGGAGCGGGGGGGGCAATCAGCCCCAGCATTTT.